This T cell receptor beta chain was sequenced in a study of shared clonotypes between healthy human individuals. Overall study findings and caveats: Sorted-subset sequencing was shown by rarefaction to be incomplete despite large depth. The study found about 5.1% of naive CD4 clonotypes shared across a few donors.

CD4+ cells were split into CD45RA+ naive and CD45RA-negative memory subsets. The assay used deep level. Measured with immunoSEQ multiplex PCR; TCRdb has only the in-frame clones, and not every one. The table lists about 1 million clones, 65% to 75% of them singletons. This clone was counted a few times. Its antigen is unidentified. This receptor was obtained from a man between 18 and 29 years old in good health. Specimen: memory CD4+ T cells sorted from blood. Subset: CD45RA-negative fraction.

The DNA for the CDR3 is TGTGCCTGGAGTGTAGACAGTCGGCAGCCCCAGCATTTT. It yields the protein CAWSVDSRQPQHF. V gene TRBV30 combines with J gene TRBJ1-5; D is possibly TRBD1 (5 bases). CDR1 is GTSNPN and CDR2 is SVGIG in the germline V gene (reference sequence). The V and J ends lost 0 bases and 7 bases respectively, with 10 bases between them. CDR3 length: 13 residues.